The entry that follows covers one T cell receptor beta chain sequence. What it recognizes is unknown. Germline V CDR1 and CDR2: SEHNR, FQNEAQ (reference sequence). This CDR3 spans 16 amino acids. V was cut by 3 bases and J by 6 bases, with 18 bases left in between. The data are from a study of post-analysis software for immune sequencing data. Whole-study context: The patients showed relapsing-remitting, secondary progressive and progressive-relapsing multiple sclerosis courses. Study outcomes and limitations: By F measure, samples from a shared preparation batch strongly co-clustered. TRBV segments more frequent in patients than in controls numbered roughly 5 and included TRBV5-6, TRBV5-1 and TRBV20-1. Among multiple sclerosis patients, normalized Chao1 diversity was significantly below that of controls.

Each TCR beta cDNA library carried unique molecular identifiers. Yield was 500,000 to 600,000 cDNA molecules from around 1 to 9.1 million T cells. TCRdb itself ran the PCR reads through MiXCR, one entry per CDR3 protein. The sample has about 380,000 distinct CDR3 sequences, roughly 35% seen once. This receptor was obtained from a girl aged 10-17 years with multiple sclerosis. Material for sequencing was blood. The genes are TRBV7-9 and TRBJ2-1, with a tentative D call TRBD1 (6 bases). Here the CDR3 reads CASSFGFGTPGNEQFF. CDR3 DNA sequence: TGTGCCAGCAGCTTTGGGTTCGGGACACCGGGCAATGAGCAGTTCTTC. The full variable domain, with the rest looked up from reference TRBV7-9 and TRBJ2-1, is DTGVSQNPRHKITKRGQNVTFRCDPISEHNRLYWYRQTLGQGPEFLTYFQNEAQLEKSRLLSDRFSAERPKGSFSTLEIQRTEQGDSAMYLCASSFGFGTPGNEQFFGPGTRLTVL.